This T cell receptor (beta chain) was profiled in a study of shared T cell receptors in the human thymus. This table comes from immunoSEQ multiplex PCR, and its TCRdb copy is limited to in-frame clones, with some not included. The table includes 540,000 or so clones, 75% to 85% detected once. Per germline, CDR1 LNHDA and CDR2 SQIVND (reference sequence). V lost 0 bases, J lost 2 bases, and 8 bases stayed unmatched. The CDR3 runs 19 residues. The same sample was also studied in work on human thymus T cells. That source notes: Related research found strongly overlapping thymic repertoires in unrelated individuals.

The chain combines TRBV19 with TRBJ1-5; TRBD1 aligns across 12 bases. Specimen: thymocytes. This TCR came from a boy younger than two with a congenital heart defect. CDR3 DNA: TGTGCCAGTAGTATAGAGGGACAGGGGGCTCCGCGGGGCAATCAGCCCCAGCATTTT. It translates to CASSIEGQGAPRGNQPQHF.